This passage covers 8 T cell receptor beta chains from one sample sequenced in a study of blood T cell repertoires in COVID-19. The assay was immunoSEQ multiplex PCR, and TCRdb's table has in-frame clones only and misses some. The sample records approximately 280,000 clones, around 83% being singletons. The sequencing sample was made of PBMCs or T cells enriched from blood (not recorded which). The receptors shown here come from a man between 35 and 55 years old who had been exposed to COVID-19.

DNA for the CDR3: TGTGCCAGCAGCCAAGAGGGCGAGAGACGGAATCCCCAGCATTTT. This encodes CASSQEGERRNPQHF. The chain uses TRBV4-2 and TRBJ1-5; D unclear. The CDR3 is 15 amino acids. Per the germline V gene, CDR1 is LGHNA and CDR2 is YNFKEQ. The V end lost 0 bases, the J end lost 10 bases, and 16 bases lay between the germline ends.

On this clone itself: The sample has other DNA sequences that encode this CDR3 too. V and J are TRBV9 and TRBJ2-7, with TRBD2 matching 9 bases. The V segment lost 2 bases and the J segment 1 base; nucleotides outside the gene matches: 4. The CDR3 length is 15 residues. Germline V gene data show CDR1 as SGDLS and CDR2 as YYNGEE. CDR3 coding DNA: TGTGCCAGCAGCGTTAGCGGGAGTTATTCCTACGAGCAGTACTTC. Protein: CASSVSGSYSYEQYF. The whole variable domain, remainder taken from reference TRBV9 and TRBJ2-7, is DSGVTQTPKHLITATGQRVTLRCSPRSGDLSVYWYQQSLDQGLQFLIQYYNGEERAKGNILERFSAQQFPDLHSELNLSSLELGDSALYFCASSVSGSYSYEQYFGPGTRLTVT.

This chain joins TRBV7-9 and TRBJ2-7, with 7 bases lining up with TRBD1. The junction had 8 bases not matched to a gene; V was cut back by 4 bases and J by 5 bases. CDR3 length equals 14 residues. Germline values: CDR1 SEHNR, CDR2 FQNEAQ (reference sequence). CDR3 protein: CASSSDRSVNEQYF. In DNA form, the CDR3 reads TGTGCCAGCAGCTCGGACAGGTCAGTCAACGAGCAGTACTTC.

The V gene is TRBV5-1, the J gene TRBJ1-2; D is unclear. The CDR3 has 13 residues. Germline V lookup: CDR1 SGHRS, CDR2 YFSETQ. The germline V and J ends were trimmed by 5 bases and 8 bases, with 16 bases remaining between them. CDR3 nucleotide sequence: TGCGCCAGCAGAGGAGATTTGAGCCGGGGCTACACCTTC. It yields the protein CASRGDLSRGYTF.

This clone was observed at least ten times. This sequence joins TRBV7-8 and TRBJ2-7; D might be TRBD2 (6 bases). Germline CDR1 is SGHVS and CDR2 is FQNEAQ. V dropped 4 bases and J dropped 0 bases, with 19 bases sitting between them. The CDR3 is made up of 17 amino acids. The CDR3 protein is CASSSKCQCGDSYEQYF. The CDR3 DNA reads TGTGCCAGCAGCTCAAAATGCCAGTGCGGGGACTCCTACGAGCAGTACTTC.

The V call is TRBV5-8, the J call TRBJ2-3, with D tentatively TRBD2 (6 bases). CDR3 length: 14 amino acids. V lost 7 bases, J lost 4 bases, and 16 bases lay in between. Germline V gives CDR1 SGHTS, CDR2 YDEGEE. The CDR3 coding sequence is TGTGCCAGCGTACGGGAGTGGAGTGCAGATACGCAGTATTTT. Translated, it gives CASVREWSADTQYF.

This clone was picked up one time. The chain joins TRBV27 to TRBJ1-6, with 9 bases that match TRBD1. V trimming: 6 bases; J trimming: 7 bases; junction bases outside the gene matches: 10. CDR1 is MNHEY and CDR2 is SMNVEV in the germline V gene (reference sequence). The length of the CDR3 is 16 residues. The CDR3 sequence: CASRPDRGAYNSPLHF. CDR3 DNA: TGTGCCAGCAGACCAGACAGGGGGGCTTACAATTCACCCCTCCACTTT.

The chain uses TRBV19 and TRBJ2-2; D may be TRBD2 (5 bases). V lost 4 bases and J lost 2, with 11 bases in between. The CDR3 extends over 15 amino acids. The germline CDR1 and CDR2 sequences are LNHDA and SQIVND (reference sequence). CDR3 sequence reads: CASSTWAGNTGELFF. As DNA, the CDR3 is TGTGCCAGTAGTACCTGGGCGGGCAACACCGGGGAGCTGTTTTTT.